These 4 T cell receptor beta chains originate from one sample sequenced in a study of blood T cell repertoires in COVID-19. Some clones are missing from TCRdb's copy, which holds only in-frame ones; the method was immunoSEQ multiplex PCR. The repertoire holds 200,000 to 250,000 clones, with around 80% as singletons. Specimen: peripheral blood. The source is a woman aged 80 or over with active or convalescent COVID-19.

The chain carries TRBV27 and TRBJ2-1; a possible D gene is TRBD2 (6 bases). The CDR3 loop spans 12 amino acids. CDR1 MNHEY and CDR2 SMNVEV come from the germline V gene (reference sequence). V was shortened by 5 bases and J by 10 bases, with 12 bases between the two germline ends. The CDR3 sequence is CASSSRAGEQFF. The CDR3 nucleotides are TGTGCCAGCAGTAGTCGGGCGGGAGAGCAGTTCTTC.

This clone has just one count. The V call is TRBV27, the J call TRBJ1-1; 7 bases match TRBD1. V lost 5 bases, J lost 0 bases, and 6 bases stayed unmatched. The CDR3 totals 15 residues. Germline V lookup: CDR1 MNHEY, CDR2 SMNVEV (reference sequence). CDR3: CASSTGVLMNTEAFF. The CDR3 nucleotides read TGTGCCAGCAGTACAGGGGTCCTTATGAACACTGAAGCTTTCTTT.

The rearrangement links TRBV5-6 to TRBJ2-1, with D unclear. The CDR3 is 15 residues long. Trimming stripped 0 bases from V and 4 bases from J, with 11 bases between. Germline-derived CDR1 and CDR2 are SGHDT and YYEEEE. The CDR3 nucleotides read TGTGCCAGCAGCTTGGTAACAAGCAGGTACAATGAGCAGTTCTTC. This codes for CASSLVTSRYNEQFF.

This chain connects TRBV19 to TRBJ2-3; TRBD2 agrees at 9 bases. Trimming cost V 5 bases and J 2 bases; bases outside gene matches: 5. CDR1 is LNHDA and CDR2 is SQIVND in the germline V gene (reference sequence). The CDR3 consists of 15 residues. In nucleotides, the CDR3 is TGTGCCAGTAGTCCCCTAGCGGGGACCACAGATACGCAGTATTTT. Protein product: CASSPLAGTTDTQYF. The full variable domain, completed using reference TRBV19 and TRBJ2-3, is DGGITQSPKYLFRKEGQNVTLSCEQNLNHDAMYWYRQDPGQGLRLIYYSQIVNDFQKGDIAEGYSVSREKKESFPLTVTSAQKNPTAFYLCASSPLAGTTDTQYFGPGTRLTVL.